This T cell receptor beta chain was retrieved from a study of T cells in Graves' hyperthyroidism and ophthalmopathy. General study results and limits: Most clonotypes expanded in the thyroid (above 0.001) were also present in blood. Ophthalmopathy and stable hyperthyroidism were told apart by a 13 V-J model.

Regions amplified from RNA transcripts were the TCR beta CDR3 regions. In the first-round RT-PCR of the TCR CDR3, the HTBI primer set was used. MiXCR, applied by TCRdb to the multiplex PCR reads, yields one record per CDR3 protein. The table lists roughly 100,000 distinct CDR3 sequences, 47% of them singletons. In germline, CDR1 is MNHGY, CDR2 SVAAGI. There are 16 residues in the CDR3. J gave up 0 bases and V 6 bases, and 11 bases lay outside the gene matches. This clonotype was seen repeatedly, ten times or more. As yet, its antigen is unknown. The source is a man aged 40-49 years with Graves' hyperthyroidism. The chain employs TRBV6-9 and TRBJ2-7, with 7 bases fitting TRBD1. Sequencing used blood. In DNA form, the CDR3 reads TGTGCCAGCAGCTTGGGGGATGGGACAGTCTCCTACGAGCAGTACTTC. Protein: CASSLGDGTVSYEQYF.